Shown below are 13 T cell receptor beta chains from a single sample sequenced in a study of T cells in Graves' hyperthyroidism and ophthalmopathy. Authors of the study amplified TCR beta CDR3 regions from RNA transcripts. The HTBI primer set served for first-round RT-PCR of the TCR CDR3. TCRdb independently ran MiXCR on the multiplex PCR reads; one entry per CDR3 protein. Found here are around 350,000 distinct CDR3 sequences, about a fifth of them singletons; the top ten hold about 4%. Specimen: blood. The receptors come from a woman younger than 35 with Graves' hyperthyroidism.

This clonotype has ten or more counts. The chain uses TRBV28 and TRBJ1-1; D uncertain. Trimming pared 7 bases from V and 10 bases from J, leaving 19 bases between. The CDR3 is 13 residues long. Germline lookup yields CDR1 MDHEN and CDR2 SYDVKM. Here the CDR3 reads CASNQAGRNLAFF. The CDR3 DNA follows: TGTGCCAGCAACCAGGCAGGTCGGAATTTAGCTTTCTTT.

This clonotype was counted at least ten times. The chain employs TRBV6-1 and TRBJ1-3; D gene uncertain. CDR1 and CDR2 (germline): MNHNS, SASEGT. Trimming cost V 6 bases and J 0 bases, with 12 bases left between them. This CDR3 has 15 residues. For the CDR3, the DNA is TGTGCCAGCAGCCCTGAAGTTGTCTCTGGAAACACCATATATTTT. Its translation is CASSPEVVSGNTIYF.

This clonotype was counted many times. This chain links TRBV10-3 with TRBJ2-7; the D is unclear. This CDR3 spans 14 amino acids. V dropped 3 bases and J dropped 0 bases, with 9 bases sitting between them. Germline V gene sequence: CDR1 ENHRY, CDR2 SYGVKD. The CDR3, as DNA: TGTGCCATCAGTGATAAGGCAATCTCCTACGAGCAGTACTTC. It codes for CAISDKAISYEQYF.

This clonotype was detected many times. The V and J genes are TRBV30 and TRBJ2-7; D possibly corresponds to TRBD1 (6 bases). This CDR3 comprises 14 residues. Germline CDR1 is GTSNPN and CDR2 is SVGIG (reference sequence). Trimming took off 5 bases at V and 5 bases at J, with 19 bases between the two ends. The CDR3 nucleotides read TGTGCCTGGTCTACAGGGTCCCCTCCCGACGAGCAGTACTTC. It translates to CAWSTGSPPDEQYF. Using reference TRBV30 and TRBJ2-7 for the parts outside the CDR3, the full variable domain is SQTIHQWPATLVQPVGSPLSLECTVEGTSNPNLYWYRQAAGRGLQLLFYSVGIGQISSEVPQNLSASRPQDRQFILSSKKLLLSDSGFYLCAWSTGSPPDEQYFGPGTRLTVT.

This clonotype was counted many times. This chain joins TRBV15 and TRBJ2-7, with D uncertain. The CDR3 is 13 residues long. V lost 0 bases and J lost 7, with 10 bases in between. Germline V gives CDR1 LNHNV, CDR2 YYDKDF (reference sequence). For the CDR3, the DNA is TGTGCCACCAGCAGAGATCCCCAGGTAGAGCAGTACTTC. The encoded protein is CATSRDPQVEQYF.

This clonotype was seen only a few times. A read error may explain this, as a much larger clone is one base away. The chain carries TRBV2 and TRBJ2-5; no reliable D call. The CDR3 sequence is 13 residues long. Germline V gene sequence: CDR1 SNHLY, CDR2 FYNNEI. As DNA, the CDR3 is TGTGCCAGCATAGTCTCCCCCTCTGAGACCAAGTACTTC. Protein sequence: CASIVSPSETKYF.

This clonotype was found many times. V gene TRBV19 combines with J gene TRBJ1-5; tentative D call: TRBD1 (5 bases). Germline V gene sequence: CDR1 LNHDA, CDR2 SQIVND (reference sequence). The CDR3 has 16 residues. V was clipped by 3 bases and J by 5 bases, with 17 bases between them. The DNA of the CDR3 is TGTGCCAGTAGTATCTTCCTACGGGGGACGGATCAGCCCCAGCATTTT. Its translation: CASSIFLRGTDQPQHF.

This clonotype was picked up many times. V and J are TRBV27 and TRBJ1-1; D is unclear. V lost 5 bases, J lost 4 bases, and 11 bases lay in between. CDR1 and CDR2 (germline): MNHEY, SMNVEV (reference sequence). The CDR3 is 13 residues long. CDR3 sequence: CASSRVEGTEAFF. The CDR3 DNA is TGTGCCAGCAGTAGAGTCGAGGGCACTGAAGCTTTCTTT.

This clonotype was counted only a few times. An end of the junction differs from the germline gene, which may be a read error. The chain employs TRBV4-1 and TRBJ1-2, with D maybe TRBD1 (5 bases). The CDR3 contains 12 residues. CDR1 and CDR2 (germline): MGHRA, YSYEKL. The CDR3 sequence: CASSHILDSPSF. The CDR3 nucleotides are TGCGCCAGCAGCCACATTCTCGACAGTCCCTCCTTC.

In this sample, this clonotype turned up many times. V is TRBV12-3 or TRBV12-4 and J is TRBJ2-7; 8 bases agree with TRBD2. The V and J ends lost 4 bases and 6 bases, in that order; junction bases with no gene match: 11. The CDR3 length is 15 residues. Here the CDR3 DNA reads TGTGCCAGCAGTTCAAGCGGGGGCCTCTCCCCCGAGCAGTACTTC. Residues: CASSSSGGLSPEQYF.

This clonotype appeared many times. The V gene is TRBV5-1, the J gene TRBJ2-2; D unresolved. CDR3 length: 14 amino acids. The ends were cut back, 3 bases at V and 0 bases at J, with 6 bases in the middle. Germline lookup yields CDR1 SGHRS and CDR2 YFSETQ. Here the CDR3 reads CASSYHTNTGELFF. Written as DNA, the CDR3 is TGCGCCAGCAGCTATCATACGAACACCGGGGAGCTGTTTTTT.

V usage is TRBV12-3 or TRBV12-4 and J usage is TRBJ1-2; D perhaps matches TRBD1 (6 bases). V lost 8 bases and J 4 bases, leaving 17 bases between the germline ends. There are 14 residues in the CDR3. The CDR3 nucleotides read TGTGCCAGCTCTTATGCAGGAGGGGGCTATGGCTACACCTTC. Its translation is CASSYAGGGYGYTF.

In its sample, this clonotype was seen a few times. At one boundary the junction diverges from the germline segment, which might be a read error. The genes are TRBV5-1 and TRBJ2-7, with D perhaps given as TRBD1 or TRBD2 (5 bases each). Per germline, CDR1 SGHRS and CDR2 YFSETQ. The CDR3 length is 11 residues. The CDR3 here is CASIGAYDQYF. In nucleotides, the CDR3 is TGCGCCAGCATCGGGGCCTACGATCAGTACTTC.